This T cell receptor beta chain was sequenced for a study of shared clonotypes between healthy human individuals. Trimming took 0 bases from V and 6 from J, leaving 6 bases between them. Germline V gene sequence: CDR1 SEHNR, CDR2 FQNEAQ (reference sequence). The CDR3 runs 12 residues. As regards this clone: Additional DNA sequences in this sample encode the identical CDR3.

Sequencing used immunoSEQ multiplex PCR; TCRdb keeps in-frame clones, though not all of them. The sample lists 2,100,000 or so clones, 90% to 96% occurring once. J is TRBJ2-7 and V is TRBV7-9; D uncertain. This TCR came from a man younger than 30 in good health. The sample consisted of naive CD4+ T cells sorted from blood. The subset here: CD45RA+ positively selected. The CDR3: CASSLAVGEQYF. Written as DNA, the CDR3 is TGTGCCAGCAGCTTAGCTGTCGGCGAGCAGTACTTC.